A single sample is the source of the 13 T cell receptor beta chains below, sequenced in a study of graft-versus-host responses after intestinal transplantation. Their target antigens are unknown. Libraries were prepared by immunoSEQ multiplex PCR; TCRdb keeps only in-frame clonotypes and omits some of them. This table holds about 120,000 clones, about nine tenths found once. The material was unstimulated CD4+ T cells sorted from spleen or lymph node cells, obtained before intestinal transplant. Receptors originate from a human donor who received an intestinal transplant.

With regard to this clone: Its ends do not fully match the called genes, so a read error is possible. This chain uses TRBV2 with TRBJ2-7, with D hard to call. CDR3 length: 14 residues. Germline CDR1 SNHLY, CDR2 FYNNEI. The CDR3 here is CASKLGSASNEQYF. CDR3 nucleotides: TGTGCCAGCAAACTTGGTTCCGCCTCCAACGAGCAGTACTTC.

CDR3 protein: CASRQLGQFSYEQYF. The CDR3 DNA reads as TGTGCCAGCAGACAACTGGGACAGTTCTCCTACGAGCAGTACTTC. This chain joins TRBV5-6 and TRBJ2-5; 7 nucleotides match TRBD1. Near its end, the DNA agrees better with TRBJ2-7, so the J call may be wrong. In germline, CDR1 is SGHDT, CDR2 YYEEEE. The CDR3 contains 15 residues.

V and J are TRBV7-6 and TRBJ2-1, with 10 positions matching TRBD2. The CDR3 sequence is 15 residues long. Trimming took 5 bases from V and 9 from J; bases not matched to a gene: 10. Looked up from germline, CDR1 is SGHVS and CDR2 is FNYEAQ. The CDR3 region is CASSLGLAGVGEQFF. CDR3 DNA sequence: TGTGCCAGCAGCCTAGGGCTAGCGGGAGTAGGTGAGCAGTTCTTC.

V usage is TRBV29-1 and J usage is TRBJ2-1; 10 positions match TRBD1. CDR1 is SQVTM, CDR2 ANQGSEA, per germline. V lost 6 bases and J lost 9; bases outside the gene matches: 11. The CDR3 sequence is 14 residues long. CDR3 in DNA: TGCAGCGTCAGAGACAGGGGGCGCTTTGCTGAGCAGTTCTTC. Translating it yields CSVRDRGRFAEQFF.

V usage is TRBV18 and J usage is TRBJ1-2, with TRBD1 matching 9 bases. Germline V gives CDR1 KGHSH, CDR2 LQKENI. The junction had 15 bases not matched to a gene; V was cut back by 1 base and J by 6 bases. The CDR3 runs 18 residues. Here the CDR3 DNA reads TGTGCCAGCTCACCACTTCCCCCTCCGGGACAGGGAACGAATGGCTACACCTTC. The encoded protein is CASSPLPPPGQGTNGYTF.

The chain has TRBV2 and TRBJ2-1, with no clear D. The germline V gene encodes CDR1 SNHLY and CDR2 FYNNEI. V was trimmed by 8 bases and J by 2 bases, leaving 10 bases between them. The CDR3 runs 13 residues. The CDR3 sequence is CASRVDPYNEQFF. The CDR3 region has the DNA TGTGCCAGCCGGGTAGACCCCTACAATGAGCAGTTCTTC.

V gene TRBV6-6 combines with J gene TRBJ2-1; TRBD2 matches at 16 bases. V was clipped by 4 bases and J by 7 bases; unmatched bases: 4. The CDR3 runs to 16 residues. Germline CDR1 MNHNY, CDR2 SVGAGI (reference sequence). The CDR3 protein is CASSSGLAGGGNEQFF. The CDR3 DNA reads TGTGCCAGCAGTTCGGGACTAGCGGGAGGGGGGAATGAGCAGTTCTTC.

This clone appeared a single time. The same CDR3 also results from other DNA sequences found in this sample. The rearrangement uses TRBV28 and TRBJ1-5; the D gene is possibly TRBD1 (6 bases). CDR1 is MDHEN and CDR2 is SYDVKM in the germline V gene. The CDR3 extends over 14 amino acids. V was trimmed by 6 bases and J by 7 bases, leaving 16 bases between them. The CDR3: CASSYGGGWQPQHF. CDR3 in DNA: TGTGCCAGCAGCTATGGGGGGGGCTGGCAGCCCCAGCATTTT.

This clone has a handful of counts. Here the CDR3 reads CASSLTRVEDTQYF. The CDR3 DNA reads TGCGCCAGCAGCTTGACCAGGGTGGAAGATACGCAGTATTTT. The chain joins TRBV5-1 to TRBJ2-3; the D gene is possibly TRBD1 (5 bases). V gave up 1 base and J gave up 5 bases, with 11 bases separating them. This CDR3 is built from 14 residues. CDR1 is SGHRS, CDR2 YFSETQ, per germline.

This chain connects TRBV19 to TRBJ2-1, with 14 bases matching TRBD2. V gave up 6 bases and J gave up 5 bases; unmatched junction bases: 15. This CDR3 has 19 residues. The germline gives CDR1 LNHDA, CDR2 SQIVND (reference sequence). As DNA, the CDR3 is TGTGCCAGTAGGCGACTTCCGGGACTAGCGGGAGTTTACAACAATGAGCAGTTCTTC. Translation gives CASRRLPGLAGVYNNEQFF.

This chain joins TRBV5-4 and TRBJ1-4; 10 bases line up with TRBD1. The J segment lost 7 bases and the V segment lost 3 bases, leaving 15 bases of the junction unmatched. The V gene's germline CDR1 is SGHNT and CDR2 YYREEE (reference sequence). This CDR3 is 18 amino acids long. CDR3 DNA: TGTGCCAGCAGCTCAACGGGACAGGGGCCCTCCCTGGGTGAAAAACTGTTTTTT. This codes for CASSSTGQGPSLGEKLFF.

J is TRBJ1-6 and V is TRBV6-1, with D possibly matching TRBD1 (6 bases). CDR3 length equals 13 residues. Trimming left V 6 bases short and J 8 bases short, with 11 bases between. Looked up from germline, CDR1 is MNHNS and CDR2 is SASEGT. CDR3 residues: CASRETGYSPLHF. Written as DNA, the CDR3 is TGTGCCAGCAGGGAAACAGGGTATTCACCCCTCCACTTT.

This rearrangement joins TRBV9 to TRBJ1-3, with 7 positions matching TRBD1. J lost 9 bases, V lost 2 bases, and 8 bases had no gene match. Germline V CDR1 and CDR2: SGDLS, YYNGEE. CDR3 length: 14 amino acids. The CDR3 here is CASSVTGNTVTIYF. The CDR3 region has the DNA TGTGCCAGCAGCGTGACAGGGAATACTGTCACCATATATTTT.